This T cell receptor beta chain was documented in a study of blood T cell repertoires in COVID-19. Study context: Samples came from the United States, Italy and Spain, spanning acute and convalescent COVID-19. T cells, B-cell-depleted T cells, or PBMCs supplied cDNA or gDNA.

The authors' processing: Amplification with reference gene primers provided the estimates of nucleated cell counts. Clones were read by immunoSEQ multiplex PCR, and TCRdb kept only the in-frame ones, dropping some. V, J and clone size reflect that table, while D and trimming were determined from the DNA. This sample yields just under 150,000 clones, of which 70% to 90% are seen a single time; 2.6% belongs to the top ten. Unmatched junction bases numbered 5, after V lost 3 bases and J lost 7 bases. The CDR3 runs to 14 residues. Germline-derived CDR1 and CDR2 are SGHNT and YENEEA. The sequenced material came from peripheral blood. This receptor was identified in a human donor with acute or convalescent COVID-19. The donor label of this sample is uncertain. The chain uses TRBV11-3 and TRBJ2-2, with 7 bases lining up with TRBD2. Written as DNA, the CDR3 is TGTGCCAGCAGCTTGAGCGGGAAAGGCGGGGAGCTGTTTTTT. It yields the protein CASSLSGKGGELFF.